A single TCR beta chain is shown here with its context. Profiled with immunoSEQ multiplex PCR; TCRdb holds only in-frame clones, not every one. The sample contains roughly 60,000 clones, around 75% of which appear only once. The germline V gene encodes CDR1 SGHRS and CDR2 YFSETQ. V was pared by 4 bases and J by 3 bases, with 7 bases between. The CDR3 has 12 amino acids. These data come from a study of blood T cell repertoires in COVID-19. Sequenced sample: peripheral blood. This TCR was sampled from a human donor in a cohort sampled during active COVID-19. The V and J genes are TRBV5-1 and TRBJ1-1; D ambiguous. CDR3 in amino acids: CASSAGYTEAFF. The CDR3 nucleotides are TGCGCCAGCAGCGCGGGGTACACTGAAGCTTTCTTT.